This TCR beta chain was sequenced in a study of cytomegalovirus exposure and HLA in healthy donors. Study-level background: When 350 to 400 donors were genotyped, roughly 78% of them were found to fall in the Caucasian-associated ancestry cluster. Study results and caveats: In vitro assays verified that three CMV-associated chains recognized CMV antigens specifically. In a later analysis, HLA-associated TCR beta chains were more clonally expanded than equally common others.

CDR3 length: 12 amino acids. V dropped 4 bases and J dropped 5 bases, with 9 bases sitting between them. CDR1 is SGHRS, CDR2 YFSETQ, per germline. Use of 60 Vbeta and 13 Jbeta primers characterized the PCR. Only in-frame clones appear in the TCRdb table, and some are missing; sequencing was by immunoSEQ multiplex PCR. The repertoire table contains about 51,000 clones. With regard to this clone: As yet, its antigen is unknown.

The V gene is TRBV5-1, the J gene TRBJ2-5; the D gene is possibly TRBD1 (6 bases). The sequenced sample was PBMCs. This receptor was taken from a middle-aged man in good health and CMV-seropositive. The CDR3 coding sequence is TGCGCCAGCAGCGGCGACAGGGAGACCCAGTACTTC. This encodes CASSGDRETQYF.